The 32 T cell receptor beta chains below come from one sample, sequenced in a study of blood T cell repertoires in COVID-19. Sequencing used immunoSEQ multiplex PCR; TCRdb keeps in-frame clones, though not all of them. The sample has approximately 330,000 clones, just under 90% seen once. The sample was PBMCs or T cells enriched from blood (not recorded which). The receptors were gathered from a woman aged 30 to 39 who had recovered from COVID-19.

The chain links TRBV13 to TRBJ2-7; 9 bases match TRBD1. CDR1 is PRHDT, CDR2 FYEKMQ, per germline (reference sequence). This CDR3 comprises 14 residues. Trimming took 4 bases from V and 4 from J; bases not matched to a gene: 5. This CDR3 is CASSWGQGRYEQYF. In DNA form, the CDR3 reads TGTGCCAGCAGCTGGGGACAGGGAAGGTACGAGCAGTACTTC.

This sequence joins TRBV6-5 and TRBJ2-7; D call uncertain. The germline gives CDR1 MNHEY, CDR2 SVGAGI. The CDR3 loop spans 15 amino acids. V was clipped by 0 bases and J by 7 bases, with 16 bases between them. The CDR3 reads CASSYSSEATREQYF. In DNA, the CDR3 is TGTGCCAGCAGTTACTCGTCGGAAGCTACGAGGGAGCAGTACTTC.

The V call is TRBV27, the J call TRBJ1-1; TRBD1 might be the D (5 bases). Trimming removed 2 bases from V and 0 bases from J, with 16 bases in between. CDR1 is MNHEY and CDR2 is SMNVEV in the germline V gene (reference sequence). The CDR3 extends over 17 amino acids. The CDR3 DNA reads as TGTGCCAGCAGTTTAAGGTTACAGGCCGGCATGAACACTGAAGCTTTCTTT. As protein: CASSLRLQAGMNTEAFF.

The chain uses TRBV7-6 and TRBJ1-1; the D is unclear. CDR3 size: 13 residues. V lost 3 bases and J lost 1, with 6 bases in between. The germline V gene encodes CDR1 SGHVS and CDR2 FNYEAQ. CDR3 amino acids: CASSFSPNTEAFF. CDR3 bases: TGTGCCAGCAGCTTCAGTCCGAACACTGAAGCTTTCTTT.

This chain connects TRBV7-9 to TRBJ1-2, with 9 bases that match TRBD1. Germline loops: CDR1 SEHNR, CDR2 FQNEAQ (reference sequence). V shed 4 bases and J 7 bases; nucleotides not matched to a gene: 4. This CDR3 is built from 13 residues. CDR3 amino acids: CASSSGTGSGYTF. As DNA, the CDR3 is TGTGCCAGCAGCTCTGGGACAGGGAGTGGCTACACCTTC.

The CDR3 region has the DNA TGCAGCGTAGATACAGGGGATTCCTACGAGCAGTACTTC. Protein product: CSVDTGDSYEQYF. The J gene is TRBJ2-7, the V gene TRBV29-1, with 7 nucleotides matching TRBD1. CDR1 and CDR2 (germline): SQVTM, ANQGSEA. The CDR3 is 13 residues long. Trimming took 6 bases from V and 1 from J; bases not matched to a gene: 6.

This clone was observed a single time. The rearrangement joins TRBV5-1 to TRBJ2-3, with 7 bases matching TRBD2. Unmatched junction bases numbered 13, after V lost 4 bases and J lost 2 bases. There are 17 residues in the CDR3. Germline CDR1 reads SGHRS; CDR2 reads YFSETQ. The CDR3 region is CASSPLFREVHTDTQYF. CDR3 DNA: TGCGCCAGCAGCCCCTTGTTCCGGGAGGTCCACACAGATACGCAGTATTTT.

The V call is TRBV18, the J call TRBJ2-7; D uncertain. Deletions cut 6 bases from V and 5 bases from J, with 17 bases between. The CDR3 is 14 amino acids. Germline assignment: CDR1 KGHSH and CDR2 LQKENI. This CDR3 reads CASSPTPYENEQYF. CDR3 coding DNA: TGTGCCAGCTCCCCCACCCCCTACGAGAACGAGCAGTACTTC.

The gene calls are TRBV6-1 and TRBJ1-4; 7 bases are shared with TRBD1. The length of the CDR3 is 16 residues. V gave up 3 bases and J gave up 7 bases; unmatched junction bases: 11. Germline V gene data show CDR1 as MNHNS and CDR2 as SASEGT. CDR3 coding DNA: TGTGCCAGCAGTGATGCAACAGGGCAGGGGGGTGAAAAACTGTTTTTT. It translates to CASSDATGQGGEKLFF.

The V call is TRBV5-6, the J call TRBJ2-1, with 10 bases lining up with TRBD2. This CDR3 is 15 amino acids long. Germline-derived CDR1 and CDR2 are SGHDT and YYEEEE. Trimming cost V 2 bases and J 7 bases; bases outside gene matches: 6. In DNA form, the CDR3 reads TGTGCCAGCAGCTTTCCTAGCGGGGGAGGGAATGAGCAGTTCTTC. Translated: CASSFPSGGGNEQFF.

The chain joins TRBV7-9 to TRBJ2-1; 7 bases agree with TRBD2. V trimming: 2 bases; J trimming: 6 bases; junction bases outside the gene matches: 4. The length of the CDR3 is 14 residues. Germline loops: CDR1 SEHNR, CDR2 FQNEAQ (reference sequence). The CDR3 sequence: CASSLSGNPNEQFF. CDR3 coding DNA: TGTGCCAGCAGCTTAAGCGGGAACCCCAATGAGCAGTTCTTC.

This chain links TRBV14 with TRBJ2-7, with 7 bases fitting TRBD2. CDR1 is SGHDN, CDR2 FVKESK, per germline. The V segment lost 3 bases and the J segment 4 bases; nucleotides outside the gene matches: 15. CDR3 length equals 17 residues. DNA of the CDR3: TGTGCCAGCAGCCATCAAGGCGGGAGACCCCCATTTTACGAGCAGTACTTC. It codes for CASSHQGGRPPFYEQYF.

The chain is built from TRBV11-2 and TRBJ1-3; D perhaps matches TRBD1 (6 bases). Germline loops: CDR1 SGHAT, CDR2 FQNNGV. The CDR3 has 16 amino acids. V lost 5 bases to trimming and J lost 0 bases, with 14 bases between them. The CDR3 nucleotides are TGTGCCAGCAGCAATAACAGGGCTTTCTCTGGAAACACCATATATTTT. This encodes CASSNNRAFSGNTIYF.

This clone was seen more than once but under ten times. The chain couples TRBV5-8 to TRBJ1-1, with 7 bases lining up with TRBD1. This CDR3 has 18 residues. The J segment lost 1 base and the V segment lost 4 bases, leaving 16 bases of the junction unmatched. Germline V lookup: CDR1 SGHTS, CDR2 YDEGEE. Written as DNA, the CDR3 is TGTGCCAGCAGCCCCATATACAGGGGACGCCGGGCGAACACTGAAGCTTTCTTT. Protein product: CASSPIYRGRRANTEAFF. The variable domain in full, completed from reference TRBV5-8 and TRBJ1-1, reads EAGVTQSPTHLIKTRGQQATLRCSPISGHTSVYWYQQALGLGLQFLLWYDEGEERNRGNFPPRFSGRQFPNYSSELNVNALELEDSALYLCASSPIYRGRRANTEAFFGQGTRLTVV.

The CDR3 DNA reads TGTGCCAGCAGTGACCGGAGCTCCTACGAGCAGTACTTC. This sequence encodes CASSDRSSYEQYF. The chain recombines TRBV6-1 with TRBJ2-7; D is unclear. Trimming stripped 3 bases from V and 0 bases from J, with 6 bases between. CDR1 and CDR2 (germline): MNHNS, SASEGT. The length of the CDR3 is 13 residues.

The chain couples TRBV30 to TRBJ1-4, with a weak D call TRBD1 (5 bases). The CDR3 extends over 19 amino acids. Trimming removed 0 bases from V and 0 bases from J, with 20 bases in between. Germline CDR1 is GTSNPN and CDR2 is SVGIG (reference sequence). The CDR3 spells CAWSVTRVTGIATNEKLFF. The CDR3 region has the DNA TGTGCCTGGAGTGTAACCCGGGTTACAGGTATTGCAACTAATGAAAAACTGTTTTTT.

The J gene is TRBJ2-2, the V gene TRBV27; TRBD2 is a possible D gene (5 bases). This CDR3 region has 14 residues. Per the germline V gene, CDR1 is MNHEY and CDR2 is SMNVEV (reference sequence). V gave up 0 bases and J gave up 7 bases, with 9 bases separating them. CDR3 sequence: CASSLSGGSGELFF. The CDR3 DNA is TGTGCCAGCAGTTTATCTGGTGGGAGCGGGGAGCTGTTTTTT.

The chain links TRBV7-9 to TRBJ1-1; 8 nucleotides agree with TRBD1. Germline V gene data show CDR1 as SEHNR and CDR2 as FQNEAQ (reference sequence). Trimming removed 1 base from V and 6 bases from J; junction bases left unmatched: 10. The CDR3 totals 16 residues. The CDR3 nucleotides are TGTGCCAGCAGCTTAGGACAGGGGATACAACACGCTGAAGCTTTCTTT. Amino acids: CASSLGQGIQHAEAFF.

A few counts support this clone. The CDR3 coding sequence is TGTGCCAGCAGTGCACACAGGGCGGTAAGGAACACTGAAGCTTTCTTT. The encoded protein is CASSAHRAVRNTEAFF. V is TRBV6-1 and J is TRBJ1-1, with D perhaps matching TRBD1 (6 bases). The CDR3 loop spans 16 amino acids. Trimming left V 4 bases short and J 1 base short, with 16 bases between. Per germline, CDR1 MNHNS and CDR2 SASEGT.

The genes are TRBV3-1 (or the pseudogene TRBV3-2) and TRBJ2-7; 7 bases fit TRBD2. The length of the CDR3 is 15 residues. Losses at the gene ends were 0 bases for V and 2 bases for J; bases not matched to a gene: 4. CDR1 LGHDT and CDR2 YNNKEL come from the germline V gene (reference sequence). This chain's CDR3 is CASSQDWAGAYEQYF. The DNA of the CDR3 is TGTGCCAGCAGCCAAGATTGGGCGGGAGCCTACGAGCAGTACTTC.

The V and J genes are TRBV6-5 and TRBJ1-1, with a tentative D call TRBD1 (6 bases). The germline gives CDR1 MNHEY, CDR2 SVGAGI. V was trimmed by 7 bases and J by 1 base, leaving 10 bases between them. The CDR3 is 13 amino acids. The CDR3 DNA sequence: TGTGCCAGCACTGTACAGGGGAACACTGAAGCTTTCTTT. Translated: CASTVQGNTEAFF.

This clone appeared a few times. V and J are TRBV6-6 and TRBJ2-7; a possible D gene is TRBD2 (5 bases). CDR3 length: 19 residues. Germline V lookup: CDR1 MNHNY, CDR2 SVGAGI (reference sequence). Trimming took off 5 bases at V and 2 bases at J, with 28 bases between the two ends. CDR3 DNA: TGTGCCAGCAGTCCCGAACACCCGAGATATCGGCTAGCAACCTACGAGCAGTACTTC. Translated, it gives CASSPEHPRYRLATYEQYF.

The chain has TRBV5-1 and TRBJ2-3, with 10 bases aligning to TRBD2. The CDR3 runs to 18 residues. Losses at the gene ends were 3 bases for V and 4 bases for J; bases not matched to a gene: 14. CDR1 is SGHRS, CDR2 YFSETQ, per germline. The DNA of the CDR3 is TGCGCCAGCAGCTCTCCTCGCAGCCTAGCGGGAGTCTCAGATACGCAGTATTTT. The encoded protein is CASSSPRSLAGVSDTQYF.

V usage is TRBV12-3 or TRBV12-4 and J usage is TRBJ2-7; the D gene is possibly TRBD1 (6 bases). V gave up 6 bases and J gave up 2 bases, with 11 bases separating them. The CDR3 runs 13 residues. The CDR3 nucleotides are TGTGCCAGCAGAAAAACAGGGACCTACGAGCAGTACTTC. It encodes CASRKTGTYEQYF.

The chain links TRBV12-3 or TRBV12-4 to TRBJ1-4; a weak D match, TRBD1 (5 bases). The CDR3 has 13 amino acids. Trimming took off 3 bases at V and 5 bases at J, with 7 bases between the two ends. The CDR3 protein is CASSLAGNEKLFF. CDR3 nucleotide sequence: TGTGCCAGCAGTTTGGCAGGGAATGAAAAACTGTTTTTT.

The CDR3 reads CATSRVRGQGQETQYF. Written as DNA, the CDR3 is TGTGCCACCAGCAGAGTAAGGGGACAGGGCCAAGAGACCCAGTACTTC. V is TRBV15 and J is TRBJ2-5; 9 nucleotides align to TRBD1. The CDR3 loop spans 16 amino acids. V trimming: 1 base; J trimming: 1 base; junction bases outside the gene matches: 4. CDR1 LNHNV and CDR2 YYDKDF come from the germline V gene (reference sequence).

V and J are TRBV2 and TRBJ2-7; 11 bases are a match to TRBD2. With V trimmed by 5 bases and J by 4 bases, 10 bases remained unmatched. In germline, CDR1 is SNHLY, CDR2 FYNNEI. The CDR3 runs 16 residues. In nucleotides, the CDR3 is TGTGCCAGCAGTTGGGGACTAGCGGAGCCTTCTTACGAGCAGTACTTC. Protein product: CASSWGLAEPSYEQYF.

The chain carries TRBV10-3 and TRBJ2-7; 10 nucleotides align to TRBD2. CDR3 size: 16 residues. Germline values: CDR1 ENHRY, CDR2 SYGVKD. Unmatched junction bases numbered 8, after V lost 3 bases and J lost 3 bases. The CDR3 loop is CAISEFLAGGFYEQYF. The DNA for the CDR3 is TGTGCCATCAGTGAATTCTTAGCGGGAGGCTTCTACGAGCAGTACTTC.

CDR3 loop: CASKNTFTEAFF. The CDR3 DNA reads as TGTGCCAGCAAGAATACATTCACTGAAGCTTTCTTT. The chain has TRBV27 and TRBJ1-1; D unresolved. The germline V and J ends were trimmed by 7 bases and 4 bases, with 10 bases remaining between them. This CDR3 spans 12 amino acids. CDR1 MNHEY and CDR2 SMNVEV come from the germline V gene (reference sequence).

V and J are TRBV19 and TRBJ2-5, with 11 positions matching TRBD1. Germline assignment: CDR1 LNHDA and CDR2 SQIVND (reference sequence). J was trimmed by 5 bases and V by 5 bases; bases with no gene match: 4. The length of the CDR3 is 14 residues. CDR3 sequence (DNA): TGTGCCAGTAGTCGGGACAGGGGGGGCGAGACCCAGTACTTC. Translated: CASSRDRGGETQYF.

The chain joins TRBV5-1 to TRBJ2-2; the D is unclear. CDR1 and CDR2 from the germline V gene are SGHRS and YFSETQ. V lost 1 base and J lost 0, with 7 bases in between. This CDR3 comprises 15 residues. The DNA of the CDR3 is TGCGCCAGCAGCTTGCCAGATACGAACACCGGGGAGCTGTTTTTT. Protein: CASSLPDTNTGELFF.

The sample holds a few counts of this clone. This rearrangement joins TRBV5-1 to TRBJ2-3; 11 positions match TRBD2. CDR1 and CDR2 (germline): SGHRS, YFSETQ. V was pared by 1 base and J by 2 bases, with 9 bases of the junction left unmatched. The CDR3 has 18 residues. As DNA, the CDR3 is TGCGCCAGCAGCTTGAACGGGCTAGCGGGAGGTTTCACAGATACGCAGTATTTT. Its protein product is CASSLNGLAGGFTDTQYF.